The clone carrying this T cell receptor beta chain is a singleton in its sample. Its antigen is not known. This same CDR3 is encoded by further DNA sequences in the sample. CDR3 length equals 14 residues. Germline assignment: CDR1 SGHRS and CDR2 YFSETQ. J lost 3 bases, V lost 4 bases, and 2 bases had no gene match. Profiling relied on immunoSEQ multiplex PCR, and the TCRdb table lists in-frame clones only, not all of them. The sample records 95,000 to 120,000 clones, 91% being singletons. The sample belongs to a study of OX40 agonist ivuxolimab in advanced cancers. Study information: Patients received ivuxolimab, an intravenous treatment, every 2 weeks at 0.01 to 10 mg/kg. Dose-escalation patients suffered from hepatocellular carcinoma, melanoma, renal cell or head and neck cancer. Regarding the study as a whole: Antigen specificity was not determined for the expanded peripheral T cells. At doses 0.1 to 3.0 mg/kg, CD4+ and CD8+ clones expanded.

Sequencing was performed on CD4+ or CD8+ T cells sorted from blood, taken in a trial of the OX40 agonist ivuxolimab. The rearrangement uses TRBV5-1 and TRBJ2-7; 12 bases line up with TRBD2. The sequence derives from an adult with an advanced solid tumor such as melanoma, head and neck, liver or kidney cancer. The CDR3 DNA reads TGCGCCAGCAGCAGGACTAGCGGGGACTACGAGCAGTACTTC. Amino acids: CASSRTSGDYEQYF.